The 15 T cell receptor beta chains below all came from one sample that was sequenced in a study of blood T cell repertoires in COVID-19. Clones were sequenced by immunoSEQ multiplex PCR, and TCRdb holds only the in-frame ones, with some missing. The sample contains just under 350,000 clones, under 95% of which appear only once. The sequenced sample was peripheral blood. The source of these receptors is a woman younger than 30 who had recovered from COVID-19.

This clone was seen more than once but under ten times. The rearrangement joins TRBV18 to TRBJ1-2; TRBD1 matches 9 bases. Germline-derived CDR1 and CDR2 are KGHSH and LQKENI. Losses at the gene ends were 2 bases for V and 4 bases for J; bases not matched to a gene: 2. The CDR3 sequence is 14 residues long. The CDR3 sequence is CASSPGTGFYGYTF. The CDR3 DNA reads as TGTGCCAGCTCACCAGGGACAGGGTTCTATGGCTACACCTTC.

The chain joins TRBV15 to TRBJ1-2, with 9 nucleotides matching TRBD1. Germline CDR1 LNHNV, CDR2 YYDKDF (reference sequence). The CDR3 is 17 residues long. The V segment lost 0 bases and the J segment 7 bases; nucleotides outside the gene matches: 12. The CDR3 reads CATSRDPGTGFSLGYTF. CDR3 bases: TGTGCCACCAGCAGAGATCCGGGGACAGGGTTCTCACTTGGCTACACCTTC.

The rearrangement joins TRBV27 to TRBJ2-2; 8 positions agree with TRBD2. Germline V gene sequence: CDR1 MNHEY, CDR2 SMNVEV (reference sequence). The V gene end was trimmed by 6 bases and the J gene end by 2 bases; junction bases not matched to a gene: 5. This CDR3 region has 15 residues. CDR3 protein: CASRPGGRNTGELFF. CDR3 DNA: TGTGCCAGCAGACCGGGGGGGCGCAACACCGGGGAGCTGTTTTTT.

This chain connects TRBV6-6 to TRBJ1-2; a weak D match, TRBD1 (6 bases). Between the trimmed V and J ends, which lost 8 bases and 5 bases, there was a span of 12 bases. Germline assignment: CDR1 MNHNY and CDR2 SVGAGI (reference sequence). The CDR3 extends over 12 amino acids. The CDR3 sequence: CASERQAYGYTF. CDR3 in DNA: TGTGCCAGCGAAAGACAGGCGTATGGCTACACCTTC.

This sequence joins TRBV24-1 and TRBJ1-1; TRBD1 might be the D (5 bases). V dropped 5 bases and J dropped 1 base, with 13 bases sitting between them. There are 15 residues in the CDR3. Germline V gene lookup returns CDR1 KGHDR and CDR2 SFDVKD. This CDR3 reads CATSGPGLKNTEAFF. The CDR3 nucleotides read TGTGCCACCAGTGGACCGGGACTCAAGAACACTGAAGCTTTCTTT.

The chain joins TRBV30 to TRBJ1-6; D remains unclear. Trimming took off 7 bases at V and 10 bases at J, with 17 bases between the two ends. There are 13 residues in the CDR3. CDR1 is GTSNPN, CDR2 SVGIG, per germline (reference sequence). As DNA, the CDR3 is TGTGCCTTGGAGATCGGCTTCAACTCACCCCTCCACTTT. Protein product: CALEIGFNSPLHF.

This clone appeared a single time. The chain joins TRBV19 to TRBJ1-2, with 7 bases matching TRBD1. CDR3 length equals 13 residues. J was trimmed by 6 bases and V by 6 bases; bases with no gene match: 7. The germline V gene has CDR1 LNHDA and CDR2 SQIVND (reference sequence). The CDR3 nucleotides read TGTGCCAGTAGCCCCCGACAGGGCCATGGCTACACCTTC. Its translation is CASSPRQGHGYTF.

V and J are TRBV10-3 and TRBJ1-4; no reliable D call. Trimming shortened V by 6 bases and J by 7 bases, and 12 bases separated the two germline ends. Germline V CDR1 and CDR2: ENHRY, SYGVKD. The CDR3 consists of 13 residues. The CDR3: CAIRNGVGEKLFF. The CDR3 DNA reads as TGTGCCATCAGGAACGGGGTCGGTGAAAAACTGTTTTTT.

J is TRBJ2-2 and V is TRBV25-1; 8 nucleotides agree with TRBD1. Trimming removed 3 bases from V and 3 bases from J; junction bases left unmatched: 0. The CDR3 length is 14 residues. Germline assignment: CDR1 MGHDK and CDR2 SYGVNS. CDR3 residues: CASSEDRDTGELFF. The CDR3 DNA reads as TGTGCCAGCAGTGAGGACAGGGACACCGGGGAGCTGTTTTTT.

The chain combines TRBV27 with TRBJ2-6; maybe TRBD1 (6 bases). V lost 5 bases to trimming and J lost 2 bases, with 16 bases between them. The germline V gene has CDR1 MNHEY and CDR2 SMNVEV (reference sequence). The CDR3 has 17 residues. CDR3 protein: CASSKQGLTTGANVLTF. The CDR3 bases are TGTGCCAGCAGTAAACAGGGTTTAACCACTGGGGCCAACGTCCTGACTTTC.

The chain links TRBV2 to TRBJ2-5, with 9 bases lining up with TRBD1. Germline CDR1 and CDR2: SNHLY and FYNNEI. V lost 3 bases and J lost 5; bases outside the gene matches: 10. The CDR3 spans 16 residues. The CDR3 bases are TGTGCCAGCAGTGACCTGACAGGGGGAATCGGGGAGACCCAGTACTTC. Protein sequence: CASSDLTGGIGETQYF.

The chain links TRBV5-1 to TRBJ1-2, with D hard to call. This CDR3 is built from 12 residues. With 2 bases removed from V and 5 bases from J, the gap between germline ends came to 7 bases. Germline loops: CDR1 SGHRS, CDR2 YFSETQ. The CDR3 loop reads CASSFSGYGYTF. The CDR3 DNA reads as TGCGCCAGCAGCTTTAGCGGATATGGCTACACCTTC.

The genes are TRBV5-1 and TRBJ1-2, with a possible D match to TRBD1 (5 bases). V lost 0 bases to trimming and J lost 8 bases, with 17 bases between them. Per germline, CDR1 SGHRS and CDR2 YFSETQ. The CDR3 is 15 amino acids. The CDR3 here is CASSLALGQVDGYTF. In DNA, the CDR3 is TGCGCCAGCAGCTTGGCTCTGGGGCAGGTGGACGGCTACACCTTC.

The chain joins TRBV6-6 to TRBJ2-3; 9 nucleotides agree with TRBD2. The junction had 5 bases not matched to a gene; V was cut back by 4 bases and J by 0 bases. The CDR3 has 16 residues. Per germline, CDR1 MNHNY and CDR2 SVGAGI (reference sequence). The DNA for the CDR3 is TGTGCCAGCAGTTCCTTAGCGGGAGCTAGCACAGATACGCAGTATTTT. Translating it yields CASSSLAGASTDTQYF.

J is TRBJ2-3 and V is TRBV5-6; tentative D call: TRBD2 (5 bases). In germline, CDR1 is SGHDT, CDR2 YYEEEE. The length of the CDR3 is 18 residues. Trimming shortened V by 4 bases and J by 1 base, and 22 bases separated the two germline ends. CDR3 bases: TGTGCCAGCAGCCCAATACTATTTGGGGAGACGGGCACAGATACGCAGTATTTT. This encodes CASSPILFGETGTDTQYF.